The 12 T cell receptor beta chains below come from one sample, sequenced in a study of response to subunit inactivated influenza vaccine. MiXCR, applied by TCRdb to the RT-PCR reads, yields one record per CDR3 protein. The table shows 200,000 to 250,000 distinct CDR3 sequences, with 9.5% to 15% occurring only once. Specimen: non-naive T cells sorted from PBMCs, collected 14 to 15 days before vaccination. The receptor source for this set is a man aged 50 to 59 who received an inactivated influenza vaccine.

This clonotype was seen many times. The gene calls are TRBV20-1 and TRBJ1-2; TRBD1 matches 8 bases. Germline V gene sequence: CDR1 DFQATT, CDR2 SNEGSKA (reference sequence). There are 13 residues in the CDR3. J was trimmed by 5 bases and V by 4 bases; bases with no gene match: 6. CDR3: CSATRTGNYGYTF. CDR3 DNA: TGCAGTGCTACCCGGACAGGGAATTATGGCTACACCTTC.

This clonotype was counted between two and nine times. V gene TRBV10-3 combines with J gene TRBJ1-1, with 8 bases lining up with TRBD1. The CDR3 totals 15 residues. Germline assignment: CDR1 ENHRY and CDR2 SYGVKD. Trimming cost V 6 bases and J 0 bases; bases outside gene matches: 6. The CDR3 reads CAISLDREMNTEAFF. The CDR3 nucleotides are TGTGCCATCAGCCTGGACAGGGAAATGAACACTGAAGCTTTCTTT.

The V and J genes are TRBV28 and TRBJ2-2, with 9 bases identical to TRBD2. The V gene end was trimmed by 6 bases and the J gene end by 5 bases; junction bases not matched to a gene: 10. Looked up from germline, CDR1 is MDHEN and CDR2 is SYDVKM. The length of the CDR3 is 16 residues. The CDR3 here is CASSGFSGRGTGELFF. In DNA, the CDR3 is TGTGCCAGCAGCGGATTTAGCGGGAGAGGAACCGGGGAGCTGTTTTTT.

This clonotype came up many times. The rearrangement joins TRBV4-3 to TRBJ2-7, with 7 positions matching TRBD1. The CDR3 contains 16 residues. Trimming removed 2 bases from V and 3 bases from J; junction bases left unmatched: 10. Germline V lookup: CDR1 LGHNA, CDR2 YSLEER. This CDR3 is CASSQNYGDRSYEQYF. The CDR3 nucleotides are TGCGCCAGCAGCCAAAACTACGGGGACAGAAGCTACGAGCAGTACTTC.

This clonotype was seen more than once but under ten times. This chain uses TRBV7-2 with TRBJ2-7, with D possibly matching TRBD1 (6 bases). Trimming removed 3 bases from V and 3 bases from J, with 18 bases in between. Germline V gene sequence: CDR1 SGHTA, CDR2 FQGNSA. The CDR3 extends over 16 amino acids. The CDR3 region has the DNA TGTGCCAGCAGCTTCCCTCACCCGGGACAAGTCTACGAGCAGTACTTC. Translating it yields CASSFPHPGQVYEQYF.

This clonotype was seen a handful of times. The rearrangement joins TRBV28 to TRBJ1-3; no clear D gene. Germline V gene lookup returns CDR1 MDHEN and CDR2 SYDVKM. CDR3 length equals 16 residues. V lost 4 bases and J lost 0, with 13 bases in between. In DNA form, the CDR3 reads TGTGCCAGCAGTTCGCCGTCTGCGTTCTCTGGAAACACCATATATTTT. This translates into CASSSPSAFSGNTIYF.

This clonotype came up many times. The CDR3 coding sequence is TGTGCCAGCAGGGGACTTTTCCTTAATGAAAAACTGTTTTTT. It codes for CASRGLFLNEKLFF. The chain joins TRBV6-1 to TRBJ1-4; possible D gene TRBD1, 5 bases. The germline V and J ends were trimmed by 6 bases and 4 bases, with 12 bases remaining between them. From germline, CDR1 is MNHNS and CDR2 SASEGT. CDR3 size: 14 residues.

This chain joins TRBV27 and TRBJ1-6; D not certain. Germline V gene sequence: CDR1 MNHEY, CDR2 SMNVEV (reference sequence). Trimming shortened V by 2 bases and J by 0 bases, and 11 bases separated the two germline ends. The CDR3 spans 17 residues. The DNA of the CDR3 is TGTGCCAGCAGTTTAAGGGCAACGAGCTCCTATAATTCACCCCTCCACTTT. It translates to CASSLRATSSYNSPLHF.

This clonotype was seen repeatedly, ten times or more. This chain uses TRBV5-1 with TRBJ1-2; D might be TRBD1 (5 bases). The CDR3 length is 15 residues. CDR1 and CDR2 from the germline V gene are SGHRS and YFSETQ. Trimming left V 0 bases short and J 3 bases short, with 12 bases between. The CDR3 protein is CASSLGSGDHYGYTF. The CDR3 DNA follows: TGCGCCAGCAGCTTGGGATCGGGGGACCACTATGGCTACACCTTC.

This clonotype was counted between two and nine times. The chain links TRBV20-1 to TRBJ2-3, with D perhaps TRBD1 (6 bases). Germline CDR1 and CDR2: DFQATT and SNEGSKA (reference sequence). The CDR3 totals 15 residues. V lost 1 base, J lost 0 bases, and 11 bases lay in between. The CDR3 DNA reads TGCAGTGCTAGAGGACACAGGGAAAGCACAGATACGCAGTATTTT. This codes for CSARGHRESTDTQYF.

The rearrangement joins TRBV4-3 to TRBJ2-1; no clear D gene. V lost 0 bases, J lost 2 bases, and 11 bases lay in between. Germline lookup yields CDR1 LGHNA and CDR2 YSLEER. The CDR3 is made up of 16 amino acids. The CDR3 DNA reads TGCGCCAGCAGCCAAGATAGAACGGGTGCCTACAATGAGCAGTTCTTC. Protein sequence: CASSQDRTGAYNEQFF.

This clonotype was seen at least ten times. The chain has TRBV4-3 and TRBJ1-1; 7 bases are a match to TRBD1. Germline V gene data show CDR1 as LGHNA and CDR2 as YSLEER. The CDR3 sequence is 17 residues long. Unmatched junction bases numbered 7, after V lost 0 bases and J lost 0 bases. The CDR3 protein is CASSQEPIGQVNTEAFF. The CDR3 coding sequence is TGCGCCAGCAGCCAAGAGCCTATCGGACAGGTGAACACTGAAGCTTTCTTT.